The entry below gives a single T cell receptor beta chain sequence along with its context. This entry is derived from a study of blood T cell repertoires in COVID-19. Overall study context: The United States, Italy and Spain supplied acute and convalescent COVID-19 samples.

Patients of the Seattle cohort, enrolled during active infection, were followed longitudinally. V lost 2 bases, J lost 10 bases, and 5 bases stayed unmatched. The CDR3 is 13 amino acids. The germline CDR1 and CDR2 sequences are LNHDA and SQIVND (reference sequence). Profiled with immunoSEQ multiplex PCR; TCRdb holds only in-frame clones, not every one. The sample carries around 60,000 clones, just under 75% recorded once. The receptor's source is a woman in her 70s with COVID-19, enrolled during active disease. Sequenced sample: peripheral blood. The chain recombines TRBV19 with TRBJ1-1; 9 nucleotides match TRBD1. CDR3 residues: CASSINPTGGAFF. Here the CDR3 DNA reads TGTGCCAGTAGTATAAACCCGACAGGGGGAGCTTTCTTT.